In its sample, the clone carrying this TCR beta chain was seen many times. The antigen is not known. The data originate from a study of T and B cells in COVID-19 patients. The wider study: COVID-19 patients gave peripheral blood either during active infection or after recovery.

Multiplex PCR with BIOMED2 TRB-A/B primer pools amplified TRB rearrangements. One entry per CDR3 protein results from TCRdb running MiXCR on the multiplex PCR reads. The data show hundreds of distinct CDR3 sequences, 20% to 25% seen once. From blood, roughly 250-550 ng of genomic DNA served as TRB template. Germline V gene lookup returns CDR1 KGHSH and CDR2 LQKENI. This CDR3 region has 14 residues. The V gene lost 0 bases and the J gene lost 2 bases, with 7 bases spanning the gap. Findings and limits, study-wide: Patients with COVID-19 reportedly showed strongly skewed T cell receptor beta variable and joining gene usage.

The sequence was obtained from a human donor with active COVID-19. The specimen sequenced was blood. The gene calls are TRBV18 and TRBJ1-2; D unresolved. In DNA, the CDR3 is TGTGCCAGCTCACCACCGACGGTCAACTATGGCTACACCTTC. Translation: CASSPPTVNYGYTF.